Listed here are 14 T cell receptor beta chains from one sample, sequenced in a study of post-analysis software for immune sequencing data. What these receptors recognize is not known. General study points: Patients used four to six TRBV segments, including TRBV5-6, TRBV5-1 and TRBV20-1, more often than controls.

Sequencing libraries made from TCR beta cDNA carried unique molecular identifiers. TCRdb re-derived calls from the PCR reads in MiXCR, one entry per CDR3 protein. The table shows about 570,000 distinct CDR3 sequences, with 30% to 40% occurring only once. Sequenced: blood. Every receptor here comes from a girl under 18 with multiple sclerosis.

This clonotype was seen repeatedly, ten times or more. This chain uses TRBV5-6 with TRBJ2-7, with a tentative D call TRBD1 (5 bases). This CDR3 comprises 14 residues. Germline CDR1 reads SGHDT; CDR2 reads YYEEEE. Trimming stripped 2 bases from V and 2 bases from J, with 11 bases between. CDR3 bases: TGTGCCAGCAGCTTATGGGGCAAGCCCTACGAGCAGTACTTC. Its translation: CASSLWGKPYEQYF.

The V call is TRBV7-9, the J call TRBJ1-2; 8 nucleotides match TRBD1. The CDR3 totals 16 residues. Trimming at V came to 3 bases and at J to 4 bases, leaving 10 bases not matched to a gene. Germline-derived CDR1 and CDR2 are SEHNR and FQNEAQ (reference sequence). The DNA for the CDR3 is TGTGCCAGCAGCTTGGGGCTGGACAGGGCTCGCTATGGCTACACCTTC. Its translation is CASSLGLDRARYGYTF.

V is TRBV5-1 and J is TRBJ2-1; TRBD2 aligns across 11 bases. Germline V gene sequence: CDR1 SGHRS, CDR2 YFSETQ. J lost 0 bases, V lost 0 bases, and 5 bases had no gene match. The CDR3 is 18 residues long. For the CDR3, the DNA is TGCGCCAGCAGCTTGGGGACTAGCGGGTTGTTCTCCTACAATGAGCAGTTCTTC. Translated, it gives CASSLGTSGLFSYNEQFF.

J is TRBJ2-5 and V is TRBV7-2; no definite D call. CDR3 length: 16 residues. Trimming left V 4 bases short and J 3 bases short, with 18 bases between. Per germline, CDR1 SGHTA and CDR2 FQGNSA. The DNA of the CDR3 is TGTGCCAGCAGCTCGATTCCACTAAAACCTAAAGAGACCCAGTACTTC. This encodes CASSSIPLKPKETQYF.

The gene calls are TRBV7-8 and TRBJ2-7, with TRBD1 matching over 8 bases. This CDR3 region has 15 residues. Unmatched junction bases numbered 10, after V lost 6 bases and J lost 3 bases. Germline V gene data show CDR1 as SGHVS and CDR2 as FQNEAQ. The CDR3 sequence is CASSGARTGLYEQYF. CDR3 DNA: TGTGCCAGCAGTGGGGCGAGGACAGGGCTCTACGAGCAGTACTTC. Supplemented by reference TRBV7-8 and TRBJ2-7, the full variable domain reads GAGVSQSPRYKVAKRGQDVALRCDPISGHVSLFWYQQALGQGPEFLTYFQNEAQLDKSGLPSDRFFAERPEGSVSTLKIQRTQQEDSAVYLCASSGARTGLYEQYFGPGTRLTVT.

The chain is built from TRBV21-1 and TRBJ2-7; whether TRBD1, the table's D call, matches the DNA was not checked. TRBV21-1 is deemed a pseudogene. The CDR3 is 14 amino acids. DNA of the CDR3: TGTGCCAGCAGCAAACTTCGGGCAGGGCGCGAGCAGTACTTC. Translating gives CASSKLRAGREQYF.

This clonotype was seen more than once but under ten times. The chain recombines TRBV4-1 with TRBJ2-3; perhaps TRBD1 as D (5 bases). The CDR3 totals 13 residues. CDR1 and CDR2 (germline): MGHRA, YSYEKL. V lost 1 base to trimming and J lost 7 bases, with 9 bases between them. CDR3 loop: CASSQGGQYTQYF. Here the CDR3 DNA reads TGCGCCAGCAGCCAAGGCGGACAATATACGCAGTATTTT.

This clonotype turned up a few times. V and J are TRBV5-4 and TRBJ2-5; perhaps TRBD2 as D (5 bases). The germline V and J ends were trimmed by 7 bases and 3 bases, with 10 bases remaining between them. CDR3 size: 12 residues. Germline CDR1 SGHNT, CDR2 YYREEE (reference sequence). CDR3 nucleotides: TGTGCCAGCGGTAAGCGGAAAGAGACCCAGTACTTC. Protein sequence: CASGKRKETQYF. Combining the CDR3 with reference TRBV5-4 and TRBJ2-5 gives the whole variable domain ETGVTQSPTHLIKTRGQQVTLRCSSQSGHNTVSWYQQALGQGPQFIFQYYREEENGRGNFPPRFSGLQFPNYSSELNVNALELDDSALYLCASGKRKETQYFGPGTRLLVL.

This chain connects TRBV20-1 to TRBJ2-5; 11 bases map to TRBD2. J lost 5 bases, V lost 4 bases, and 12 bases had no gene match. CDR3 size: 16 residues. Looked up from germline, CDR1 is DFQATT and CDR2 is SNEGSKA (reference sequence). CDR3: CSATTSGGPLVETQYF. CDR3 in DNA: TGCAGTGCTACAACTAGCGGGGGCCCCCTGGTGGAGACCCAGTACTTC.

This clonotype turned up a few times. The chain carries TRBV10-1 and TRBJ1-2, with TRBD1 as a possible D gene (6 bases). This CDR3 comprises 16 residues. Germline assignment: CDR1 WNHNN and CDR2 SYGVQD (reference sequence). V lost 3 bases, J lost 1 base, and 15 bases lay in between. The DNA for the CDR3 is TGCGCCAGCAGTGACTTTTCAGGGGTCCTTAACTATGGCTACACCTTC. Amino acids: CASSDFSGVLNYGYTF.

This clonotype was seen just once. The chain has TRBV7-8 and TRBJ2-5; TRBD2 might be the D (6 bases). The CDR3 is 14 residues long. V was trimmed by 2 bases and J by 3 bases, leaving 10 bases between them. Germline V gives CDR1 SGHVS, CDR2 FQNEAQ. The CDR3 sequence is CASSLIAVKETQYF. The CDR3 DNA sequence: TGTGCCAGCAGCTTAATAGCGGTAAAAGAGACCCAGTACTTC.

This chain connects TRBV6-1 to TRBJ2-7; 9 bases fit TRBD1. CDR1 MNHNS and CDR2 SASEGT come from the germline V gene. The CDR3 is 13 amino acids. Losses at the gene ends were 4 bases for V and 4 bases for J; bases not matched to a gene: 2. CDR3 in amino acids: CASSADRGYEQYF. The CDR3, as DNA: TGTGCCAGCAGTGCCGACAGGGGGTACGAGCAGTACTTC.

The chain carries TRBV12-5 and TRBJ1-1; unclear D gene. Trimming took 4 bases from V and 4 from J, leaving 7 bases between them. The CDR3 length is 12 residues. Germline V gene lookup returns CDR1 LGHNT and CDR2 FRNRAP. Here the CDR3 DNA reads TGTGCTAGTGGTTCGACGTTCACTGAAGCTTTCTTT. Its translation: CASGSTFTEAFF.

This clonotype was counted many times. At one end the junction does not follow the germline gene, possibly because of a read error. CDR3 in amino acids: CASSLGSYGYTF. As DNA, the CDR3 is TGTGCCAGCAGTTTGGGTAGCTATGGCTACACCTTC. The genes are TRBV5-1 and TRBJ1-2; D uncertain. CDR1 is SGHRS and CDR2 is YFSETQ in the germline V gene. There are 12 residues in the CDR3.